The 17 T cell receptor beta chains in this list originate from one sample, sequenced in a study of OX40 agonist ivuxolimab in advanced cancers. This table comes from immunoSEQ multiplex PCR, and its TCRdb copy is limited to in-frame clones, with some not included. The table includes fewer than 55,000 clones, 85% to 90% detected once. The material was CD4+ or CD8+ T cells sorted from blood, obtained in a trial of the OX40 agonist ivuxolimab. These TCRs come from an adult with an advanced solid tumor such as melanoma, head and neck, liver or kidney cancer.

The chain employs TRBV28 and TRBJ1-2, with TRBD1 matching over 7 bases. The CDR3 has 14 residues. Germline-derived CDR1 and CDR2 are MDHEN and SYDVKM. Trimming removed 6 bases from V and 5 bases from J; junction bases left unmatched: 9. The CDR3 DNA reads TGTGCCAGCAGACTCGACAGGGTGCGGTATGGCTACACCTTC. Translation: CASRLDRVRYGYTF.

The CDR3 protein is CASSYDGNYGYTF. CDR3 sequence (DNA): TGTGCCAGCAGTTATGACGGGAACTATGGCTACACCTTC. The V call is TRBV6-6, the J call TRBJ1-2, with D uncertain. V was trimmed by 3 bases and J by 2 bases, leaving 7 bases between them. The CDR3 extends over 13 amino acids. Germline values: CDR1 MNHNY, CDR2 SVGAGI (reference sequence).

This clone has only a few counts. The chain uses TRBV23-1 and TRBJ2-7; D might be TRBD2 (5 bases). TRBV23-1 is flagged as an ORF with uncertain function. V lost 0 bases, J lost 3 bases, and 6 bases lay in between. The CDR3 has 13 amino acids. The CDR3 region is CASSQSEGYEQYF. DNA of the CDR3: TGCGCCAGCAGTCAATCAGAGGGCTACGAGCAGTACTTC.

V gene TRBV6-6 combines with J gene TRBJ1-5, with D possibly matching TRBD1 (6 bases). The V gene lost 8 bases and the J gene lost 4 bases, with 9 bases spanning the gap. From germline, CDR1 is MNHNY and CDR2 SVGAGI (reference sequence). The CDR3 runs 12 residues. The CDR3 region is CASQGNNQPQHF. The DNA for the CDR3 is TGTGCCAGCCAGGGGAATAATCAGCCCCAGCATTTT.

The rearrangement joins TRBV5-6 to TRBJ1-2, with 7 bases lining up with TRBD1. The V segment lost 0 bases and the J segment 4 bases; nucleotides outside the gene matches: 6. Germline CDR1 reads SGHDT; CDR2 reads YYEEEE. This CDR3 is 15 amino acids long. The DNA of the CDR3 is TGTGCCAGCAGCTTGGAAGGGGGCGCGGTCTATGGCTACACCTTC. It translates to CASSLEGGAVYGYTF.

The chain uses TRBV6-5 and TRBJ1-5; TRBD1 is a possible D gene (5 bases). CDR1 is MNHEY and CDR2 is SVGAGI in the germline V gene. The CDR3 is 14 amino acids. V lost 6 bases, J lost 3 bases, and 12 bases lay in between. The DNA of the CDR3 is TGTGCCAGCAGCCAAAGGGGCACCAATCAGCCCCAGCATTTT. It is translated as CASSQRGTNQPQHF.

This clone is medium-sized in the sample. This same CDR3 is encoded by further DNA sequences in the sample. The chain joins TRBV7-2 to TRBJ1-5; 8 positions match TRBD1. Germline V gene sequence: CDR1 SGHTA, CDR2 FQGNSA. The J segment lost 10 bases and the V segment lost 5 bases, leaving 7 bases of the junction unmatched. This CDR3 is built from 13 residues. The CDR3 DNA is TGTGCCAGCAGCCGGACAGGGAAGGATCCCCAGCATTTT. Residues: CASSRTGKDPQHF.

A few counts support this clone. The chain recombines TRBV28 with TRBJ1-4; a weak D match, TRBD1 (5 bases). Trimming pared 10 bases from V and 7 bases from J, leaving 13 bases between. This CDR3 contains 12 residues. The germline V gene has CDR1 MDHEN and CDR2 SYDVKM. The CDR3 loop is CATIGGGEKLFF. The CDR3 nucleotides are TGTGCCACCATCGGTGGGGGTGAAAAACTGTTTTTT.

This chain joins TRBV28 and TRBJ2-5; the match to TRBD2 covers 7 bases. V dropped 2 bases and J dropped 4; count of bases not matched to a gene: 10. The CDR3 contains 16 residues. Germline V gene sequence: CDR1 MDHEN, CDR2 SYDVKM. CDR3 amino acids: CASSLTGRSKGETQYF. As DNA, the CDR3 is TGTGCCAGCAGTTTAACCGGGAGGAGTAAGGGAGAGACCCAGTACTTC.

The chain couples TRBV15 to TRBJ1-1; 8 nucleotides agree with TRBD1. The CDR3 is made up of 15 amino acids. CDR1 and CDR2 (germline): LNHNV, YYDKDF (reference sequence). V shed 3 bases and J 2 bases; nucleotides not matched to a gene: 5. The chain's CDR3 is CATSRSGGGNTEAFF. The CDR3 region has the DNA TGTGCCACCAGCAGGTCAGGGGGCGGCAACACTGAAGCTTTCTTT.

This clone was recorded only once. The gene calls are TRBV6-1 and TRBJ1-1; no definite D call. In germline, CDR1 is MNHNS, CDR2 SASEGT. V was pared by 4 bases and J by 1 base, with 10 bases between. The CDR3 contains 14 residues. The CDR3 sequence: CASSVRGQNTEAFF. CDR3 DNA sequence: TGTGCCAGCAGTGTCCGCGGGCAGAACACTGAAGCTTTCTTT.

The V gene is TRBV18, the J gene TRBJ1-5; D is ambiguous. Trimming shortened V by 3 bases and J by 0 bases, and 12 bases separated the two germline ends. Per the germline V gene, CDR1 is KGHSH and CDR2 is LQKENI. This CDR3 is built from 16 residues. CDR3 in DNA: TGTGCCAGCTCACCTCTCCCGACCCCTAGCAATCAGCCCCAGCATTTT. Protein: CASSPLPTPSNQPQHF.

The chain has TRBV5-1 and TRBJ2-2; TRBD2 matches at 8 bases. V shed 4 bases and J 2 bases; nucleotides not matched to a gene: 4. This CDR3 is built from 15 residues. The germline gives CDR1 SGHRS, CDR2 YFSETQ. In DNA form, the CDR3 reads TGCGCCAGCAGCCTCGGACTAGCTAACACCGGGGAGCTGTTTTTT. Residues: CASSLGLANTGELFF.

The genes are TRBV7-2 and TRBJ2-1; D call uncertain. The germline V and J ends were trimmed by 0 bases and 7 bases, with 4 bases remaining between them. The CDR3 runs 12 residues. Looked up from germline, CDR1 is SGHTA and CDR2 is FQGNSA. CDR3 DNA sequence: TGTGCCAGCAGCTTAGCGGAGAATGAGCAGTTCTTC. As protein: CASSLAENEQFF.

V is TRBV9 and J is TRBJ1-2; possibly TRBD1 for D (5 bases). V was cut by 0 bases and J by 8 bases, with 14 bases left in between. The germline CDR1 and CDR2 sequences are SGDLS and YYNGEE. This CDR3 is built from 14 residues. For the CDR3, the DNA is TGTGCCAGCAGCGTAGCCGGGGGGATGAGGGGCTACACCTTC. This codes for CASSVAGGMRGYTF.

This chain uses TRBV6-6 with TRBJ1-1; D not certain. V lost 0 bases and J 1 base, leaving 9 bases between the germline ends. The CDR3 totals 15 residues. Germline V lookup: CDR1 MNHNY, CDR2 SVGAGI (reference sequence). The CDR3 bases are TGTGCCAGCAGTTACTCGCCGGGAAAGAACACTGAAGCTTTCTTT. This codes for CASSYSPGKNTEAFF.

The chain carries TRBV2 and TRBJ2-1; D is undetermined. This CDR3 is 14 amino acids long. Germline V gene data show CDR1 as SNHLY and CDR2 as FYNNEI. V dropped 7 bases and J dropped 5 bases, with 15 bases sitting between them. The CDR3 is CASNGVIMNNEQFF. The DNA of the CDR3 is TGTGCCAGCAATGGGGTTATTATGAACAATGAGCAGTTCTTC. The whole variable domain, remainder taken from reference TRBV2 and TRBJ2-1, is EPEVTQTPSHQVTQMGQEVILRCVPISNHLYFYWYRQILGQKVEFLVSFYNNEISEKSEIFDDQFSVERPDGSNFTLKIRSTKLEDSAMYFCASNGVIMNNEQFFGPGTRLTVL.